The 27 T cell receptor beta chains below come from one sample, sequenced in a study of T cell repertoires in cytomegalovirus infection. In TCRdb, the reads were re-called with MiXCR into one record per CDR3 protein. Of 350,000 to 550,000 distinct CDR3 sequences listed, 30% to 40% are singletons. The sequenced sample consisted of PBMCs. The receptors stem from a human donor in good health (CMV status not recorded). Some clones in this sample may be carry-over from other donors' samples.

This clonotype was observed a handful of times. The chain is built from TRBV6-4 and TRBJ2-2, with TRBD1 matching 12 bases. CDR1 and CDR2 (germline): MRHNA, SNTAGT. This CDR3 spans 15 amino acids. Losses at the gene ends were 5 bases for V and 7 bases for J; bases not matched to a gene: 5. In DNA, the CDR3 is TGTGCCAGCAGTCCCGGGACAGGGGGCAACGGGGAGCTGTTTTTT. As protein: CASSPGTGGNGELFF.

The chain links TRBV6-2 or TRBV6-3 to TRBJ2-3, with 10 bases fitting TRBD2. Germline loops: CDR1 MNHEY, CDR2 SVGEGT. Trimming took 1 base from V and 6 from J; bases not matched to a gene: 4. The CDR3 extends over 15 amino acids. DNA of the CDR3: TGTGCCAGCAGTTACTTACTAGCGGGGATGGATACGCAGTATTTT. Protein: CASSYLLAGMDTQYF.

Concerning this clonotype itself: Given a much more abundant clone one base away, this may be a read error. This CDR3 reads CASQGESGNTLYF. CDR3 coding DNA: TGTGCCTCACAGGGGGAGTCTGGAAACACCCTATATTTT. V usage is TRBV7-2 and J usage is TRBJ1-3, with 8 bases lining up with TRBD1. The CDR3 runs 13 residues. Germline CDR1 is SGHTA and CDR2 is FQGNSA.

This clonotype occurred a few times. J is TRBJ2-7 and V is TRBV19; the D gene is possibly TRBD2 (5 bases). Per the germline V gene, CDR1 is LNHDA and CDR2 is SQIVND (reference sequence). CDR3 length equals 15 residues. Between the trimmed V and J ends, which lost 1 base and 4 bases, there was a span of 14 bases. The CDR3 DNA reads TGTGCCAGTAGTATAGCTCGGGGAACAGTTTACGAGCAGTACTTC. It yields the protein CASSIARGTVYEQYF.

The genes are TRBV28 and TRBJ1-5; unclear D gene. Germline values: CDR1 MDHEN, CDR2 SYDVKM. V lost 4 bases and J lost 5, with 18 bases in between. This CDR3 comprises 16 residues. The CDR3 bases are TGTGCCAGCAGTTCCCTAGGCAATAGGTCCGATCAGCCCCAGCATTTT. Translated, it gives CASSSLGNRSDQPQHF.

V is TRBV4-1 and J is TRBJ1-1, with no clear D. Trimming removed 2 bases from V and 1 base from J, with 8 bases in between. Per the germline V gene, CDR1 is MGHRA and CDR2 is YSYEKL. This CDR3 comprises 14 residues. The CDR3 here is CASSQLGPNTEAFF. Written as DNA, the CDR3 is TGCGCCAGCAGCCAACTAGGGCCGAACACTGAAGCTTTCTTT.

This chain joins TRBV6-2 or TRBV6-3 and TRBJ1-1; TRBD1 agrees at 7 bases. Germline V CDR1 and CDR2: MNHEY, SVGEGT. CDR3 size: 13 residues. The junction had 12 bases not matched to a gene; V was cut back by 6 bases and J by 11 bases. CDR3 nucleotides: TGTGCCAGCAGAATGGACAGGATAGGTGGGGCTTTCTTT. Its protein product is CASRMDRIGGAFF.

This clonotype was counted only a few times. The J gene is TRBJ2-6, the V gene TRBV6-2 or TRBV6-3; D uncertain. The CDR3 runs to 15 residues. Between the trimmed V and J ends, which lost 0 bases and 0 bases, there was a span of 3 bases. Looked up from germline, CDR1 is MNHEY and CDR2 is SVGEGT. CDR3 sequence reads: CASSYSPSGANVLTF. Written as DNA, the CDR3 is TGTGCCAGCAGTTACTCGCCCTCTGGGGCCAACGTCCTGACTTTC.

The CDR3 DNA is TGTGCCACCTCAGGAGGGTCTAACACTGAAGCTTTCTTT. As protein: CATSGGSNTEAFF. The chain uses TRBV24-1 and TRBJ1-1; D uncertain. V lost 9 bases and J lost 2, with 12 bases in between. This CDR3 is 13 amino acids long. In germline, CDR1 is KGHDR, CDR2 SFDVKD.

This chain joins TRBV5-6 and TRBJ1-6; D perhaps matches TRBD1 (5 bases). CDR1 and CDR2 (germline): SGHDT, YYEEEE. Trimming pared 4 bases from V and 8 bases from J, leaving 16 bases between. This CDR3 is 15 amino acids long. As DNA, the CDR3 is TGTGCCAGCAGCACAGGACTAGGGGCTTATTCACCCCTCCACTTT. Protein sequence: CASSTGLGAYSPLHF.

This clonotype appeared a few times. The J gene is TRBJ2-5, the V gene TRBV6-1, with TRBD1 matching over 7 bases. After removal of 10 bases from V and 1 base from J, the junction contained 6 bases not matched to a gene. Per the germline V gene, CDR1 is MNHNS and CDR2 is SASEGT. This CDR3 has 13 amino acids. CDR3 DNA: TGTGCCATCCTACAGGGGTTCCAAGAGACCCAGTACTTC. This encodes CAILQGFQETQYF.

The V and J genes are TRBV6-1 and TRBJ1-1; TRBD1 is a possible D gene (5 bases). The V and J ends lost 6 bases and 0 bases respectively, with 23 bases between them. The CDR3 extends over 18 amino acids. Germline V lookup: CDR1 MNHNS, CDR2 SASEGT. The DNA for the CDR3 is TGTGCCAGCAGACCGGACAAGGTTGGAATTTTGGTGAACACTGAAGCTTTCTTT. As protein: CASRPDKVGILVNTEAFF.

A remark on this clonotype: A much larger clone is a single base away; this may be a read error. V gene TRBV11-2 combines with J gene TRBJ2-6; 8 nucleotides agree with TRBD1. J lost 7 bases, V lost 3 bases, and 5 bases had no gene match. CDR1 and CDR2 (germline): SGHAT, FQNNGV. The CDR3 length is 15 residues. The CDR3 loop reads CASSFRTGTANVLTF. The CDR3 region has the DNA TGTGCCAGCAGCTTTAGGACAGGGACTGCCAACGTCCTGACTTTC.

This chain links TRBV28 with TRBJ2-1; D remains unclear. V was cut by 5 bases and J by 5 bases, with 19 bases left in between. Germline CDR1 MDHEN, CDR2 SYDVKM. CDR3 length equals 16 residues. The CDR3 sequence: CASSRPLYGRHNEQFF. The CDR3 bases are TGTGCCAGCAGTCGCCCTCTATATGGAAGACACAATGAGCAGTTCTTC.

The sample holds a few counts of this clonotype. This chain uses TRBV29-1 with TRBJ1-1; D remains ambiguous. The CDR3 is 16 residues long. V lost 3 bases, J lost 5 bases, and 22 bases lay in between. Per germline, CDR1 SQVTM and CDR2 ANQGSEA. Here the CDR3 reads CSVDQEWVGSRTEAFF. The CDR3 DNA follows: TGCAGCGTTGATCAGGAGTGGGTCGGCAGCCGAACTGAAGCTTTCTTT. Combining the CDR3 with reference TRBV29-1 and TRBJ1-1 gives the whole variable domain SAVISQKPSRDICQRGTSLTIQCQVDSQVTMMFWYRQQPGQSLTLIATANQGSEATYESGFVIDKFPISRPNLTFSTLTVSNMSPEDSSIYLCSVDQEWVGSRTEAFFGQGTRLTVV.

The chain uses TRBV7-6 and TRBJ1-2, with TRBD1 as a possible D gene (5 bases). The CDR3 spans 15 residues. V was pared by 2 bases and J by 7 bases, with 17 bases between. CDR1 is SGHVS, CDR2 FNYEAQ, per germline. CDR3 in DNA: TGTGCCAGCAGCTTAACTGGGGGGGTAAAAGGTGGCTACACCTTC. Encoded protein: CASSLTGGVKGGYTF.

Many counts were recorded for this clonotype. The V and J genes are TRBV7-3 and TRBJ2-5; no clear D. Trimming cost V 1 base and J 2 bases, with 11 bases left between them. The CDR3 extends over 15 amino acids. In germline, CDR1 is SGHTA, CDR2 FQGTGA. This CDR3 is CASSLNGLDQETQYF. CDR3 nucleotide sequence: TGTGCCAGCAGCTTAAATGGTCTGGATCAAGAGACCCAGTACTTC.

This clonotype showed up just a few times. This chain connects TRBV7-9 to TRBJ2-2; no firm D call. The V gene lost 1 base and the J gene lost 3 bases, with 12 bases spanning the gap. Germline CDR1 reads SEHNR; CDR2 reads FQNEAQ (reference sequence). The CDR3 contains 16 residues. The CDR3 loop reads CASSLDNQRDTGELFF. For the CDR3, the DNA is TGTGCCAGCAGCTTAGATAATCAAAGGGACACCGGGGAGCTGTTTTTT.

This clonotype appeared many times. The chain uses TRBV4-1 and TRBJ2-7; a possible D gene is TRBD1 (6 bases). The CDR3 is 14 amino acids. Germline V lookup: CDR1 MGHRA, CDR2 YSYEKL. V was pared by 1 base and J by 2 bases, with 9 bases between. CDR3 bases: TGCGCCAGCAGCCAAGTACAGGGAGCCTACGAGCAGTACTTC. Translation: CASSQVQGAYEQYF.

This clonotype was recorded a few times. The rearrangement joins TRBV7-9 to TRBJ2-6; no firm D call. Germline lookup yields CDR1 SEHNR and CDR2 FQNEAQ (reference sequence). This CDR3 has 15 residues. V was cut by 5 bases and J by 4 bases, with 12 bases left in between. DNA of the CDR3: TGTGCCAGCAGCCAAACGTCCGCGGGGGCCAACGTCCTGACTTTC. It codes for CASSQTSAGANVLTF.

This clonotype has at least ten counts. This sequence joins TRBV28 and TRBJ1-1, with a possible D match to TRBD1 (6 bases). Trimming stripped 4 bases from V and 6 bases from J, with 15 bases between. CDR1 is MDHEN, CDR2 SYDVKM, per germline. This CDR3 has 14 amino acids. CDR3 region: CASSSPGEGAEAFF. The CDR3 nucleotides are TGTGCCAGCAGTTCCCCCGGTGAGGGGGCTGAAGCTTTCTTT.

This chain uses TRBV7-6 with TRBJ2-7; weak D call: TRBD1 (6 bases). CDR3 length: 14 amino acids. Germline CDR1 SGHVS, CDR2 FNYEAQ. V dropped 5 bases and J dropped 0 bases, with 11 bases sitting between them. CDR3 in amino acids: CASSHRVSSYEQYF. The CDR3 DNA follows: TGTGCCAGCAGCCACAGGGTGAGCTCCTACGAGCAGTACTTC.

This clonotype was seen more than once but under ten times. The chain is built from TRBV29-1 and TRBJ1-1, with 8 nucleotides matching TRBD1. The CDR3 spans 12 residues. The ends lost 6 bases at V and 5 bases at J; junction bases unmatched: 5. The germline V gene encodes CDR1 SQVTM and CDR2 ANQGSEA. The CDR3 nucleotides are TGCAGCGTAGACAGGGGTGGGACTGAAGCTTTCTTT. Its translation is CSVDRGGTEAFF.

The chain uses TRBV27 and TRBJ2-7; D may be TRBD1 (6 bases). Germline assignment: CDR1 MNHEY and CDR2 SMNVEV (reference sequence). This CDR3 region has 11 residues. V lost 6 bases and J lost 8, with 11 bases in between. CDR3 residues: CASRQQGQQYF. The CDR3 nucleotides are TGTGCCAGCAGACAACAGGGACAGCAGTACTTC.

For this clonotype: Germline and junction disagree at one end, which may indicate a read error. This chain connects TRBV7-2 to TRBJ2-7, with D perhaps matching TRBD2 (5 bases). In germline, CDR1 is SGHTA, CDR2 FQGNSA. This CDR3 contains 13 residues. The CDR3 region has the DNA TGTGCCAGCAGCCTAGCTGAATCCTACGAGCAGTACTTC. This encodes CASSLAESYEQYF.

The chain uses TRBV29-1 and TRBJ1-5; a possible D gene is TRBD1 (6 bases). V was clipped by 6 bases and J by 2 bases, with 14 bases between them. The CDR3 covers 14 residues. Germline values: CDR1 SQVTM, CDR2 ANQGSEA. CDR3 in DNA: TGCAGCGTGCAACAGGGACATGGCAATCAGCCCCAGCATTTT. Its translation: CSVQQGHGNQPQHF. Combining the CDR3 with reference TRBV29-1 and TRBJ1-5 gives the whole variable domain SAVISQKPSRDICQRGTSLTIQCQVDSQVTMMFWYRQQPGQSLTLIATANQGSEATYESGFVIDKFPISRPNLTFSTLTVSNMSPEDSSIYLCSVQQGHGNQPQHFGDGTRLSIL.

This clonotype was detected ten times or more. In DNA form, the CDR3 reads TGTGCCAGCAGCTTAGGGCGGGTGAACACCGGGGAGCTGTTTTTT. Its translation: CASSLGRVNTGELFF. The V call is TRBV7-8, the J call TRBJ2-2; D is possibly TRBD2 (5 bases). The CDR3 sequence is 15 residues long. Germline CDR1 SGHVS, CDR2 FQNEAQ. Between the trimmed V and J ends, which lost 1 base and 1 base, there was a span of 7 bases. Complete variable domain (other parts from reference TRBV7-8 and TRBJ2-2): GAGVSQSPRYKVAKRGQDVALRCDPISGHVSLFWYQQALGQGPEFLTYFQNEAQLDKSGLPSDRFFAERPEGSVSTLKIQRTQQEDSAVYLCASSLGRVNTGELFFGEGSRLTVL.